This is a list of T cell receptor beta chains from one sample in a study of T cells expressing NK-cell markers. TCRdb re-called the 5' RACE reads, yielding one record per CDR3 amino acid sequence without DNA. Its table lists 400,000 to 450,000 distinct CDR3 sequences. Sequencing was done on a sample of blood T cells: a sorted CD56 or NKG2C T cell subset, CD4+ or CD8+ T cells, or bulk PBMC T cells (not recorded which). These receptors were collected from a woman aged 18 to 75 in good health. The CDR3 runs from the conserved cysteine through the conserved F or W. Fields, in order: J gene, V gene, CDR3 protein.

TRBJ2-3,TRBV29-1,CTAGGGAIDTQYF
TRBJ2-5,TRBV6-5,CASSSGADRVVGETQYF
TRBJ2-1,TRBV6-2/TRBV6-3,CASSYSITSGAGEQFF
TRBJ2-1,TRBV5-1,CASSLAGVEQFF
TRBJ2-3,TRBV20-1,CSARSSGTTDTQYF
TRBJ2-7,TRBV28,CATGDYPYEQYF
TRBJ2-1,TRBV12-3/TRBV12-4,CASSSGGAGNNEQFF
TRBJ2-5,TRBV6-5,CASSSWTSGYQETQYF
TRBJ1-5,TRBV6-5,CASSYGPGRNQPQHF
TRBJ2-5,TRBV18,CASSPGTGAETQYF
TRBJ2-5,TRBV28,CASLSLAGAIETQYF
TRBJ1-5,TRBV6-1,CASSRTGRGNQPQHF
TRBJ2-5,TRBV25-1,CASSESPRGVVETQYF
TRBJ1-2,TRBV19,CASNLRTGQSNYGYTF
TRBJ1-3,TRBV20-1,CSARDRGFAGNTIYF
TRBJ2-5,TRBV11-3,CASSPGQGTKETQYF
TRBJ1-1,TRBV5-1,CASNRAENTEAFF
TRBJ1-3,TRBV7-6,CASSLTRGMRNTIYF